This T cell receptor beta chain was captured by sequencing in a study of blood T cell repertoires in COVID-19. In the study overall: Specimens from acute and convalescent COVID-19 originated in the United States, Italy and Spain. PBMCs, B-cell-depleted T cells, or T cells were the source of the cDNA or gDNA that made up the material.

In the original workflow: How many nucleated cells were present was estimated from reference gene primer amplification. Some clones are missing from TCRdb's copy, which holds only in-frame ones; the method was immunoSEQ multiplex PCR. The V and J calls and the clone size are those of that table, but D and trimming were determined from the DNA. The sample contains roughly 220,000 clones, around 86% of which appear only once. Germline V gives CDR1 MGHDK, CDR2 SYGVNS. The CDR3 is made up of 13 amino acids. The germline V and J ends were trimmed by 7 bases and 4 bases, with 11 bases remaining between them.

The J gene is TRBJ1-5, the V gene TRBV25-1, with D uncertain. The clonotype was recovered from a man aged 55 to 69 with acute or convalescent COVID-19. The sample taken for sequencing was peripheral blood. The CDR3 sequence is CASITRPNQPQHF. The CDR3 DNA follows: TGTGCCAGCATCACTAGGCCTAATCAGCCCCAGCATTTT.